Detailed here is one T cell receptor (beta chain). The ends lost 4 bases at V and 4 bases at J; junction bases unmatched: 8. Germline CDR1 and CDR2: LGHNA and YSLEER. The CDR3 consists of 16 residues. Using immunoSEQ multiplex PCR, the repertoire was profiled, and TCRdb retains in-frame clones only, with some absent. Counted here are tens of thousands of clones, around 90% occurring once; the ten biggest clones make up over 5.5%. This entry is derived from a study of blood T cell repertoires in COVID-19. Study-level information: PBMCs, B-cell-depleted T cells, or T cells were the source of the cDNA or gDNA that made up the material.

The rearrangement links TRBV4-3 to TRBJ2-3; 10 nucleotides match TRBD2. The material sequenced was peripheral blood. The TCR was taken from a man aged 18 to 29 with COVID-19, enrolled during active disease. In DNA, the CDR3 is TGCGCCAGCAGCCCCCGGATAGCGGGAGGAGCAGATACGCAGTATTTT. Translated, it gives CASSPRIAGGADTQYF.